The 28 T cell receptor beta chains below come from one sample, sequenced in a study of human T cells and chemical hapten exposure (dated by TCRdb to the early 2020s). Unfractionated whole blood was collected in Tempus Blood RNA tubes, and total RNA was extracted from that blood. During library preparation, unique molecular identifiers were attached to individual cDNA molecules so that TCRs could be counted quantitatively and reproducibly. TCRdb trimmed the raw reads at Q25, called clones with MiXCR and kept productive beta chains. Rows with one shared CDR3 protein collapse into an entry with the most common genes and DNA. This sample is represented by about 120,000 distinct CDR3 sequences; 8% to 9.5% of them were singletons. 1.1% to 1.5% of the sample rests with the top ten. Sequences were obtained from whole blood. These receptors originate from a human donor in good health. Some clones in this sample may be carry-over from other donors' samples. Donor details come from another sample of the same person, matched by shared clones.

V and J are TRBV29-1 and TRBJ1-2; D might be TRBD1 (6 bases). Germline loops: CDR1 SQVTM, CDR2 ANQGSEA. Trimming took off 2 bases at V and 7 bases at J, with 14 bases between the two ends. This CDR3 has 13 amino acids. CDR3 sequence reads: CSVESRRGSGYTF. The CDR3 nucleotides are TGCAGCGTTGAATCCCGCAGGGGAAGTGGCTACACCTTC.

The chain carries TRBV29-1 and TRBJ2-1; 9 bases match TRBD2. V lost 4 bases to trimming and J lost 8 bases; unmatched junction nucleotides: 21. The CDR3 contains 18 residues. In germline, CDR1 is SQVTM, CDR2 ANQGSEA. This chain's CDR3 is CSVVSPLVLSGRVDEQFF. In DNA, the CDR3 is TGCAGCGTTGTATCCCCTCTAGTCCTTAGCGGGAGAGTCGATGAGCAGTTCTTC.

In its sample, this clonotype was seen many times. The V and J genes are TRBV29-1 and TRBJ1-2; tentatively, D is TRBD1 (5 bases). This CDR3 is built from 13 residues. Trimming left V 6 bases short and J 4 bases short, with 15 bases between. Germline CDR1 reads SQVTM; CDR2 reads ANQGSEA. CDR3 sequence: CSVPRGFLYGYTF. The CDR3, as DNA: TGCAGCGTACCGCGGGGGTTCCTCTATGGCTACACCTTC. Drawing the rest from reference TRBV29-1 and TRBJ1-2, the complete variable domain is SAVISQKPSRDICQRGTSLTIQCQVDSQVTMMFWYRQQPGQSLTLIATANQGSEATYESGFVIDKFPISRPNLTFSTLTVSNMSPEDSSIYLCSVPRGFLYGYTFGSGTRLTVV.

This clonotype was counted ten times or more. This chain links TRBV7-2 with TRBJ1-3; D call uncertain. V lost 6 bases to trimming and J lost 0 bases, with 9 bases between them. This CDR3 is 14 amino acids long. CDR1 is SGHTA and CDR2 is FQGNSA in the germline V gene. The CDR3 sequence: CASSPSLSGNTIYF. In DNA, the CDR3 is TGTGCCAGCAGTCCTTCTCTCTCTGGAAACACCATATATTTT.

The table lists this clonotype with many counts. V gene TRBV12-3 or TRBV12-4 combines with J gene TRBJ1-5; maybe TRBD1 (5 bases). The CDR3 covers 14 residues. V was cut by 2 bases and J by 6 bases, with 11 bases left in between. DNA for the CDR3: TGTGCCAGCAGTTTAAGGGGTGCAGGTCAGCCCCAGCATTTT. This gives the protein CASSLRGAGQPQHF.

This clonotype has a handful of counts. The CDR3 sequence is CASSQDDRVEYEQYF. The CDR3 region has the DNA TGCGCCAGCAGCCAAGATGATAGGGTTGAATACGAGCAGTACTTC. The chain couples TRBV4-3 to TRBJ2-7; D not resolved. V shed 0 bases and J shed 4 bases, with 13 bases lying between them. The CDR3 sequence is 15 residues long. CDR1 LGHNA and CDR2 YSLEER come from the germline V gene.

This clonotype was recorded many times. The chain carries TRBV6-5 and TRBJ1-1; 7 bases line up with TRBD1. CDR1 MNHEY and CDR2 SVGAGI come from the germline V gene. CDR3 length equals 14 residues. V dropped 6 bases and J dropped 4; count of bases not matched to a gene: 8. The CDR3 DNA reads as TGTGCCAGCAGGCGCGACAGGGCCCGCACTGAAGCTTTCTTT. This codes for CASRRDRARTEAFF.

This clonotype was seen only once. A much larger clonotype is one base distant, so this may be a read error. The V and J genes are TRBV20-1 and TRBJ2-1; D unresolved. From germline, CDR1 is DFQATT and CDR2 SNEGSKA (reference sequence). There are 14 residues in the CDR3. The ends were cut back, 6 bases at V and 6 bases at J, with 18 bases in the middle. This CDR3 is CSAPPRLMGNEQFF. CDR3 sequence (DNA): TGCAGTGCACCACCTCGGCTGATGGGCAATGAGCAGTTCTTC.

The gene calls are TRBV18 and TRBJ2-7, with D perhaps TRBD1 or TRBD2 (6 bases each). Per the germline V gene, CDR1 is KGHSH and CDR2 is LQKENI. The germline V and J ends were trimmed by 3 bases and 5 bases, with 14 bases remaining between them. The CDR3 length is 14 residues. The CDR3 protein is CASSPSQGGDEQYF. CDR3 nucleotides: TGTGCCAGCTCACCTTCACAGGGAGGCGACGAGCAGTACTTC.

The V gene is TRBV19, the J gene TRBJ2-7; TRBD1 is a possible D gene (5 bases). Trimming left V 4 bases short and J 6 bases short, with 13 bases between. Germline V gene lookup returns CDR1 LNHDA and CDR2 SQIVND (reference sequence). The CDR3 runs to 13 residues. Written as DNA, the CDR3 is TGTGCCAGTAGTAAAAGGGGTCCTGGCGAGCAGTACTTC. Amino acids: CASSKRGPGEQYF.

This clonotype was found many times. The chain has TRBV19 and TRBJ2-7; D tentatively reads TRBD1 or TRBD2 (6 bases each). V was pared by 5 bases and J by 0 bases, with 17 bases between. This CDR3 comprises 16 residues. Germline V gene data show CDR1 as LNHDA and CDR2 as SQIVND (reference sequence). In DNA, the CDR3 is TGTGCCAGTAGTGCTCGAGGGGGGTCGATCTCCTACGAGCAGTACTTC. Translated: CASSARGGSISYEQYF.

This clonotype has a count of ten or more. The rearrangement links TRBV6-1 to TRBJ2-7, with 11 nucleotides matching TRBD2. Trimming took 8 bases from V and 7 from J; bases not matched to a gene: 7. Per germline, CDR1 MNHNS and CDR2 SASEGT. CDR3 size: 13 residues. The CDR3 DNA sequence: TGTGCCAGCCTACTAGCGGGAGCGGGTGAGCAGTACTTC. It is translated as CASLLAGAGEQYF.

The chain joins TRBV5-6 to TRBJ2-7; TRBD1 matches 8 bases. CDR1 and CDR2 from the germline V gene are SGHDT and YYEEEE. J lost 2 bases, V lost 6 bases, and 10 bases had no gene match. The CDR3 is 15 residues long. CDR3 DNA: TGTGCCAGCAACTCCCTCGGACAGGGCGCCTACGAGCAGTACTTC. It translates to CASNSLGQGAYEQYF.

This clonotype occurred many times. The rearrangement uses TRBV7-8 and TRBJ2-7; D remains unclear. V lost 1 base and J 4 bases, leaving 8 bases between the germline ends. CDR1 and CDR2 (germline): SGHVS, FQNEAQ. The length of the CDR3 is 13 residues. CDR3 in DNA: TGTGCCAGCAGCTTAGGGTCCGGATACGAGCAGTACTTC. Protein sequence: CASSLGSGYEQYF.

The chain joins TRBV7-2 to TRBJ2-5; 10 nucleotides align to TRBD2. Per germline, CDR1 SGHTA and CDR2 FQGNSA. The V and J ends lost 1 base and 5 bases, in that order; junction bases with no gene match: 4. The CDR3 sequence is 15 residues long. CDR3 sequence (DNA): TGTGCCAGCAGCTTAGGTAGCGGGGGGTACGAGACCCAGTACTTC. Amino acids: CASSLGSGGYETQYF.

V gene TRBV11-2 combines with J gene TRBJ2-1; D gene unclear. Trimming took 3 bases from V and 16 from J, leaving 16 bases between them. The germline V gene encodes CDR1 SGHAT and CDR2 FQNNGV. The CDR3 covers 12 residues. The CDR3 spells CASSFSTVVAFF. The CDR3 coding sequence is TGTGCCAGCAGCTTCTCGACCGTAGTCGCCTTCTTC.

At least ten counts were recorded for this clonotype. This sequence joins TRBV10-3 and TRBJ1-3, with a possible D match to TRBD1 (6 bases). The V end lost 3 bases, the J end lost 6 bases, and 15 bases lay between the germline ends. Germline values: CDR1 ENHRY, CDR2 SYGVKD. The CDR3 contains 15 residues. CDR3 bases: TGTGCCATCAGTGAACCCCAAACAGGGCCAAACACCATATATTTT. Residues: CAISEPQTGPNTIYF.

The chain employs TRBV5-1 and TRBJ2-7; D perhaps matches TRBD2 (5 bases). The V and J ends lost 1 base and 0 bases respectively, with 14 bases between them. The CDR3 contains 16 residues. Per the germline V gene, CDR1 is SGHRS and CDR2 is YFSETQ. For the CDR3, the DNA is TGCGCCAGCAGCTTGTTGGGGAGCTCGAGCTCCTACGAGCAGTACTTC. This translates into CASSLLGSSSSYEQYF.

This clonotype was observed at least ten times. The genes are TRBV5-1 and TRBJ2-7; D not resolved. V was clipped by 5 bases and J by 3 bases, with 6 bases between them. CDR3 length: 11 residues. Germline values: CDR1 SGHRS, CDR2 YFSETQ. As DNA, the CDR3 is TGCGCCAGCAGTCAAGACTACGAGCAGTACTTC. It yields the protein CASSQDYEQYF.

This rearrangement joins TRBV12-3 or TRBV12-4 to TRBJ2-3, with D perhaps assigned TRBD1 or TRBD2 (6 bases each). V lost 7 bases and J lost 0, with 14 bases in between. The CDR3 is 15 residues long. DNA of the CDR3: TGTGCCAGCACCTCGAGGGGGGATAGCACAGATACGCAGTATTTT. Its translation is CASTSRGDSTDTQYF.

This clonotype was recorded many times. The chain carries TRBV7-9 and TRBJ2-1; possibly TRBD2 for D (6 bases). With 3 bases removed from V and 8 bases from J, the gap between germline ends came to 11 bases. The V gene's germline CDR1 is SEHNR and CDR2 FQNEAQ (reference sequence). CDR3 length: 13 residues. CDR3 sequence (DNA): TGTGCCAGCAGCTTCATCGGCGGGGATGAGCAGTTCTTC. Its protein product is CASSFIGGDEQFF.

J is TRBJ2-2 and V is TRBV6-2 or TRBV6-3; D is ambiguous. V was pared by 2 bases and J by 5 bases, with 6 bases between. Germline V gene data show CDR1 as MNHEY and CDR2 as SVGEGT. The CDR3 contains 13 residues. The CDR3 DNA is TGTGCCAGCAGTTACATGGGGACCGGGGAGCTGTTTTTT. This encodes CASSYMGTGELFF.

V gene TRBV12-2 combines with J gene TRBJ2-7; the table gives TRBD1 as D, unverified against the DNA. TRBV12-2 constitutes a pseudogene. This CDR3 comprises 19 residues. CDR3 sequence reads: CASRVTDRPGQGTPYEQYF. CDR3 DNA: TGTGCAAGTCGGGTTACAGACCGACCGGGACAGGGCACCCCCTACGAGCAGTACTTC.

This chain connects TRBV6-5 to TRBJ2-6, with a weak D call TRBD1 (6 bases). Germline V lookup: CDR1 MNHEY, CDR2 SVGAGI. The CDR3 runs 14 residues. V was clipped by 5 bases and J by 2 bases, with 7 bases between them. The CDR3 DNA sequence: TGTGCCAGCAGTGCAGGGGCTGGGGCCAACGTCCTGACTTTC. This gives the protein CASSAGAGANVLTF.

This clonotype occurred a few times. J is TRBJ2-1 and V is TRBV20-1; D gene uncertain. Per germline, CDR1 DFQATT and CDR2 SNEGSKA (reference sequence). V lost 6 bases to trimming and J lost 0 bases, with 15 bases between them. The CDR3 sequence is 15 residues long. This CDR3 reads CSAKDFQISYNEQFF. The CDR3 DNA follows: TGCAGTGCCAAAGATTTCCAAATCTCCTACAATGAGCAGTTCTTC.

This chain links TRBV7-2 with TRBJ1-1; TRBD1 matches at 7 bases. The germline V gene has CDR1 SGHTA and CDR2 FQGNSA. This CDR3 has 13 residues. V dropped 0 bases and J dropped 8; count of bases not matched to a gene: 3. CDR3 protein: CASSLASRGEAFF. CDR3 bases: TGTGCCAGCAGCTTAGCGTCCAGGGGGGAAGCTTTCTTT.

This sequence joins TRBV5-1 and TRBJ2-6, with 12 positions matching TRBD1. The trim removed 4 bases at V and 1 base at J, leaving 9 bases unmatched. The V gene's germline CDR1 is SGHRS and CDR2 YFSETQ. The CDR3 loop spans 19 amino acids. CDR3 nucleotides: TGCGCCAGCAGCCGCGGCAGGGACAGGGGGCAATCTGGGGCCAACGTCCTGACTTTC. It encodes CASSRGRDRGQSGANVLTF.

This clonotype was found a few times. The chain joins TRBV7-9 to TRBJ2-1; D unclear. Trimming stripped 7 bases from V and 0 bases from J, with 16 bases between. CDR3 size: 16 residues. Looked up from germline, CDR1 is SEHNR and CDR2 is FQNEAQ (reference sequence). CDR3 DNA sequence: TGTGCCAGCACCTCCAGAGTTGTCCCCTCCTACAATGAGCAGTTCTTC. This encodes CASTSRVVPSYNEQFF.